By proportion, the clone carrying this T cell receptor (beta chain) is medium-sized. Its antigen is not known. Source study methods: CDR3 was compared across clinicopathological groups, and the resulting differences were used to build a distant-metastasis classifier for papillary thyroid cancer. TCRdb re-analyzed the PCR reads through MiXCR. TCRdb, not the authors, supplied the V and J calls. This sample has fewer than 15,000 clones; 25% to 30% occur once, and the top ten carry roughly a fifth. Germline CDR1 and CDR2: DFQATT and SNEGSKA (reference sequence). Trimming at V came to 3 bases and at J to 2 bases, leaving 4 bases not matched to a gene. The CDR3 loop spans 14 amino acids. Prior to thyroid surgery, none of the patients had received any treatment. The data derive from a study of metastatic and nonmetastatic thyroid tumors. Study information: Repertoire comparisons spanned blood and tumor or nodule tissue from malignant and benign thyroid patients.

Study results and limitations: According to reports, the diversity of TCR beta was significantly higher in malignant thyroid tumors than in benign nodules, and this held in both blood and tumor samples.

Sequencing input: tumor tissue. The V call is TRBV20-1, the J call TRBJ1-2; 9 nucleotides agree with TRBD1. The receptor was derived from a female donor with papillary thyroid cancer or a benign thyroid nodule (not recorded which). Some clones in this sample may be carry-over from other donors' samples. The CDR3 nucleotides read TGCAGTGCTAGGTCCGGACAGGGGAACTATGGCTACACCTTC. Translating it yields CSARSGQGNYGYTF.